A selection of T cell receptor beta chains follows, all from one sample in a study of prognosis after radiotherapy for stage I lung cancer. TCRdb fed the multiplex PCR reads into MiXCR, producing one record per CDR3 protein. The data contain almost 40,000 distinct CDR3 sequences, approximately 25% of them singletons. The sample consisted of PBMCs, taken before or after stereotactic body radiation therapy (not recorded which). These receptors came from a donor aged 50 or older with non-small cell lung cancer. Both conserved end residues are part of each CDR3. The D gene is left open where the match is weak. Where a row states a size, it is once, few, many or the class of an expanded clone; other rows omit it.

d_call,j_call,v_call,clone_size,cdr3_nt,cdr3_aa
TRBD2,TRBJ2-3,TRBV24-1,many,TGTGCCACCAGTGATGCGGGGGAGCGCACAGATACGCAGTATTTT,CATSDAGERTDTQYF
NA,TRBJ2-2,TRBV25-1,NA,TGTGCCAGCATGGGAGACACCGGGGAGCTGTTTTTT,CASMGDTGELFF
NA,TRBJ2-3,TRBV6-1,medium-sized,TGTGCCAGCAATATGGGCGGGTCAGCAAGCACAGATACGCAGTATTTT,CASNMGGSASTDTQYF
TRBD2,TRBJ2-5,TRBV2,many,TGTGCCAGCAGCGGGACTAGCTGGCAACAGACCCAGTACTTC,CASSGTSWQQTQYF
NA,TRBJ2-3,TRBV20-1,many,TGCAGTGCTAGAGATTCCGGACTCACCCGCACAGATACGCAGTATTTT,CSARDSGLTRTDTQYF
NA,TRBJ1-6,TRBV2,many,TGTGCCAGCCGTGAGTCCGGGGGCTCCTATAATTCACCCCTCCACTTT,CASRESGGSYNSPLHF
NA,TRBJ1-4,TRBV7-6,many,TGTGCCAGCAGCTTAGCGCCTCTACACCGGGGGGAAAAACTGTTTTTT,CASSLAPLHRGEKLFF
NA,TRBJ2-3,TRBV5-1,many,TGCGCCAGCAGCTGGGGGGGCACAGATACGCAGTATTTT,CASSWGGTDTQYF
TRBD2,TRBJ2-2,TRBV27,NA,TGTGCCAGCAGCTGGAGACTAGCAGCCACCGAGCTGTTTTTT,CASSWRLAATELFF
NA,TRBJ1-2,TRBV18,many,TGTGCCAGCTCACCACAGGAACGCACATTAAACTATGGCTACACCTTC,CASSPQERTLNYGYTF
NA,TRBJ1-2,TRBV6-6,many,TGTGCCAGCAGTTACTCAGGAGTGGGTGGCTACACCTTC,CASSYSGVGGYTF
TRBD2,TRBJ2-7,TRBV28,many,TGTGCCAGCACCCCTGGGGGGACTATATACTACGAGCAGTACTTC,CASTPGGTIYYEQYF
TRBD1,TRBJ2-2,TRBV12-3/TRBV12-4,many,TGTGCCAGCAGCACGACAGGGGTCACCGGGGAGCTGTTTTTT,CASSTTGVTGELFF